The source of this T cell receptor beta chain is a study of PD-1 blockade in mismatch repair-deficient tumors. Study-wide context: Patients had approximately 12 mismatch repair-deficient cancer types, all previously treated and progressing.

Findings and caveats of the study: Rapid post-treatment expansion, then contraction, generally preceding radiologic response, marked tumor-resident clones.

About this clone: Its antigen is undetermined.

This CDR3 has 15 residues. V lost 3 bases and J 3 bases, leaving 13 bases between the germline ends. Germline V gene lookup returns CDR1 SGHTA and CDR2 FQGNSA. The TCR-sequenced patients were three responders to pembrolizumab. Clones were sequenced by immunoSEQ multiplex PCR, and TCRdb holds only the in-frame ones, with some missing. The data contain about 100,000 clones, 82% of them singletons. The chain combines TRBV7-2 with TRBJ2-3; D might be TRBD2 (5 bases). The sample here was peripheral blood, taken approximately 8 months after starting pembrolizumab. This TCR derives from an adult with mismatch repair-deficient cancer. CDR3: CASSLGALGTDTQYF. Written as DNA, the CDR3 is TGTGCCAGCAGCTTGGGAGCGCTCGGGACAGATACGCAGTATTTT.